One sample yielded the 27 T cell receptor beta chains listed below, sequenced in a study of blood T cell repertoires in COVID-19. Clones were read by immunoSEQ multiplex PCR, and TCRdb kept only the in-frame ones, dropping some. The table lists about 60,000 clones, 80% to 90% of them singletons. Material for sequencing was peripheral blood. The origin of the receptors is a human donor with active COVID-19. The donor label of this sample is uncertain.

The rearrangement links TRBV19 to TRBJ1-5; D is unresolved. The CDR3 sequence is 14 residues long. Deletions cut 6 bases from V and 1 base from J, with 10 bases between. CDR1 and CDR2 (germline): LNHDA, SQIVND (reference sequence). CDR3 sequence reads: CASSKTSSNQPQHF. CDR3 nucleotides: TGTGCCAGTAGCAAAACGAGCAGCAATCAGCCCCAGCATTTT.

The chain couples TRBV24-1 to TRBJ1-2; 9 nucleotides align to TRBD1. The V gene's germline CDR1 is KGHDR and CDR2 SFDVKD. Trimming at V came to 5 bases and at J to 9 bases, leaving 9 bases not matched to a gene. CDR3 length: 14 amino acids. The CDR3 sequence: CATSAQDRGERYTF. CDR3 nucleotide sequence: TGTGCCACCAGTGCCCAGGACAGGGGAGAGCGCTACACCTTC.

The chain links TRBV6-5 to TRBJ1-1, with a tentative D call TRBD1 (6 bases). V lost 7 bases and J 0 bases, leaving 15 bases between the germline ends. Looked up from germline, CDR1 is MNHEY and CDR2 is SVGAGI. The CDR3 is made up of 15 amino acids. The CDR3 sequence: CASKMDSIMNTEAFF. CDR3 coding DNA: TGTGCCAGCAAAATGGACAGTATAATGAACACTGAAGCTTTCTTT.

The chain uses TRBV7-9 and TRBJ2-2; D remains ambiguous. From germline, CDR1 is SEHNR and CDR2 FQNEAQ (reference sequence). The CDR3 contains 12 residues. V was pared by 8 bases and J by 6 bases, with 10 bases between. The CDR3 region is CASSPFAGELFF. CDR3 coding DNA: TGTGCCAGCTCCCCTTTCGCCGGGGAGCTGTTTTTT.

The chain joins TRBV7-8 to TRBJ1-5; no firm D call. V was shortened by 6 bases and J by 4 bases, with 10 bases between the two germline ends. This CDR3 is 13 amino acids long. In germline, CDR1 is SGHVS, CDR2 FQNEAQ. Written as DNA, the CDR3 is TGTGCCAGCAGTAGTTACTCGAATCAGCCCCAGCATTTT. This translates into CASSSYSNQPQHF.

CDR3 protein: CASSITTASTDTQYF. CDR3 coding DNA: TGTGCCAGCAGCATAACGACAGCTAGCACAGATACGCAGTATTTT. The chain recombines TRBV9 with TRBJ2-3; the D gene is possibly TRBD1 (5 bases). Germline V gene sequence: CDR1 SGDLS, CDR2 YYNGEE. The CDR3 is made up of 15 amino acids. V lost 4 bases and J 0 bases, leaving 12 bases between the germline ends.

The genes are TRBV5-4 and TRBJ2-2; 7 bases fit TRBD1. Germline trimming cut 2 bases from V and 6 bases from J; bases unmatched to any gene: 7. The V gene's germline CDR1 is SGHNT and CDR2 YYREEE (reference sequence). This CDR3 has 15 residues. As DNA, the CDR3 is TGTGCCAGCAGCTTAGAGGGGGCTCGGGCCGGGGAGCTGTTTTTT. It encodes CASSLEGARAGELFF.

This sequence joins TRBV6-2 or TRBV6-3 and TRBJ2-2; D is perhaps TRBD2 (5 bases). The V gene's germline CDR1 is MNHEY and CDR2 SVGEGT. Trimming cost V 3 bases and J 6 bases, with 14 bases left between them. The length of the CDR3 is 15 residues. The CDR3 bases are TGTGCCAGCAGTTATGGTCGGGGTCCCTCCGGGGAGCTGTTTTTT. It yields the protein CASSYGRGPSGELFF.

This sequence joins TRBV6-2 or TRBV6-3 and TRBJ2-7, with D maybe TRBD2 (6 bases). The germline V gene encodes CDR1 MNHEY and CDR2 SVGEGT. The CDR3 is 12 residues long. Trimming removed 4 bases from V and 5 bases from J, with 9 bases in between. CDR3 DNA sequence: TGTGCCAGCAGTTTGGCGGGAAACGAGCAGTACTTC. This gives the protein CASSLAGNEQYF.

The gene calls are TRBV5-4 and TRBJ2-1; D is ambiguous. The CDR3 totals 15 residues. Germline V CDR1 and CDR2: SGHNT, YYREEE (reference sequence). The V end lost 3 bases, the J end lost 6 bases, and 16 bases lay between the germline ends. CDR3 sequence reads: CASSSQSPLGNEQFF. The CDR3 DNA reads TGTGCCAGCAGCTCACAGAGCCCCTTAGGCAATGAGCAGTTCTTC.

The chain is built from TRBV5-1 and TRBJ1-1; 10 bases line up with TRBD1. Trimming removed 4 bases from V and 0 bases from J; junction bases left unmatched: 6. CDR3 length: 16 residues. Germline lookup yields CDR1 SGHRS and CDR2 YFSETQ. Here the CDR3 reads CASSPGQGVMNTEAFF. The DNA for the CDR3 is TGCGCCAGCAGCCCAGGACAGGGGGTAATGAACACTGAAGCTTTCTTT.

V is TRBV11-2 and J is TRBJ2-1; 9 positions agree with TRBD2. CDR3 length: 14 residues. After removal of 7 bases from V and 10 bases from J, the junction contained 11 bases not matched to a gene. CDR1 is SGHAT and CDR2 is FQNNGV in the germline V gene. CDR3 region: CASTLAGGPNEQFF. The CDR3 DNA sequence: TGTGCCAGCACGTTGGCGGGGGGGCCCAACGAGCAGTTCTTC.

DNA for the CDR3: TGCGCCAGCAGCCAAGACAGGCTTACAGATACGCAGTATTTT. Its protein product is CASSQDRLTDTQYF. The V gene is TRBV4-3, the J gene TRBJ2-3; D is uncertain. Germline CDR1 and CDR2: LGHNA and YSLEER. The CDR3 consists of 14 residues. V was shortened by 0 bases and J by 3 bases, with 7 bases between the two germline ends.

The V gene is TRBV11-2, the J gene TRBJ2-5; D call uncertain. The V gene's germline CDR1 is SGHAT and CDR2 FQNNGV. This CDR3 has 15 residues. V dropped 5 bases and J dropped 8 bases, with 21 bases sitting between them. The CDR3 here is CASSPREAVLGTQYF. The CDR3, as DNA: TGTGCCAGCAGCCCTAGAGAGGCGGTCTTAGGCACCCAGTACTTC. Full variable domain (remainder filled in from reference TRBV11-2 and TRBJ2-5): EAGVAQSPRYKIIEKRQSVAFWCNPISGHATLYWYQQILGQGPKLLIQFQNNGVVDDSQLPKDRFSAERLKGVDSTLKIQPAKLEDSAVYLCASSPREAVLGTQYFGPGTRLLVL.

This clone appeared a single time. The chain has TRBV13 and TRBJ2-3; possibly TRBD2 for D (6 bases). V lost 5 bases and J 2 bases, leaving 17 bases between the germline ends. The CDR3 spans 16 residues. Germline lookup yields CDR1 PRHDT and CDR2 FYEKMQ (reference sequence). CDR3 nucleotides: TGTGCCAGCAGCCCCCCGGCGGCGGGAATCACAGATACGCAGTATTTT. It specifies CASSPPAAGITDTQYF.

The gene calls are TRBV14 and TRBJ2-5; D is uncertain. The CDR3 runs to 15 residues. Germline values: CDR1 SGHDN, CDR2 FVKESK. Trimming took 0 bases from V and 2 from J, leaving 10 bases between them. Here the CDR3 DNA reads TGTGCCAGCAGCCAAGATCGCCAGCGACAAGAGACCCAGTACTTC. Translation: CASSQDRQRQETQYF.

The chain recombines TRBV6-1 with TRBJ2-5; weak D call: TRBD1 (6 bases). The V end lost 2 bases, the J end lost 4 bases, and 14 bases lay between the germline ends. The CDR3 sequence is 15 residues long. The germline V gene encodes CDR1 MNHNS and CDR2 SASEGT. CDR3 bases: TGTGCCAGCAGTGAAATCAGGGGCGTTAGAGAGACCCAGTACTTC. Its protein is CASSEIRGVRETQYF.

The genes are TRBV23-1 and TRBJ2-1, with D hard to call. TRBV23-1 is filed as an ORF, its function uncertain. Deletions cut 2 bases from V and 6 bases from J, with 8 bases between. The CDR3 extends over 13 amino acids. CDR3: CASSQRRPNEQFF. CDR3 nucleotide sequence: TGCGCCAGCAGTCAACGGAGACCCAATGAGCAGTTCTTC.

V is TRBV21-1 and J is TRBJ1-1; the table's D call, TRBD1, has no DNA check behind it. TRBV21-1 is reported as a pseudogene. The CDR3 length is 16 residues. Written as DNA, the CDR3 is TGTGCCAGCAGCAAAGGAGGGGACAGGGGACCGCCTGAAGCTTTCTTT. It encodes CASSKGGDRGPPEAFF.

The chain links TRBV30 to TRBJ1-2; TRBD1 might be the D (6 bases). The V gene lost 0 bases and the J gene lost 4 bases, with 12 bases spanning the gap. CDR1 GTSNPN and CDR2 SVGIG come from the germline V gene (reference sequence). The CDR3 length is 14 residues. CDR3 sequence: CAWSVKGGGYGYTF. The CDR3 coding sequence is TGTGCCTGGAGTGTAAAGGGGGGGGGCTATGGCTACACCTTC.

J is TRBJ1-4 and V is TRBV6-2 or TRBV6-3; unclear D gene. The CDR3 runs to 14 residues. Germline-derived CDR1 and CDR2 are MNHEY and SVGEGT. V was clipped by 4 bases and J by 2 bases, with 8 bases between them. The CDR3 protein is CASSWRQTNEKLFF. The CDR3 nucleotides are TGTGCCAGCAGTTGGAGGCAGACTAATGAAAAACTGTTTTTT.

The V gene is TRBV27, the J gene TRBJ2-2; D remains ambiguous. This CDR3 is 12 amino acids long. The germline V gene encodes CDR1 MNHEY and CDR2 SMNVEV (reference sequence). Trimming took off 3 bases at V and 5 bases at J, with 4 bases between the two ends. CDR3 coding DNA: TGTGCCAGCAGTTTGCTAACCGGGGAGCTGTTTTTT. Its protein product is CASSLLTGELFF.

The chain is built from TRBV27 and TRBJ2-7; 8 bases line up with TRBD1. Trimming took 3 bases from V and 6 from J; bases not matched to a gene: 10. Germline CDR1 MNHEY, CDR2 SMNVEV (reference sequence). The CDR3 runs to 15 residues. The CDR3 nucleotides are TGTGCCAGCAGTTTTTCCCCGACAGGGGTGGGCGAGCAGTACTTC. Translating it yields CASSFSPTGVGEQYF.

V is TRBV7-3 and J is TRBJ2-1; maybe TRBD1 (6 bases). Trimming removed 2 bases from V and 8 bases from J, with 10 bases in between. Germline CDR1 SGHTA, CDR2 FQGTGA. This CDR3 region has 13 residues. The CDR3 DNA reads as TGTGCCAGCAGCTTACAGGGGTTCGATGAGCAGTTCTTC. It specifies CASSLQGFDEQFF.

The CDR3 nucleotides are TGTGCCAGCAGCTTAGAAGGCGGGAGGGCGGCCAATGAGCAGTTCTTC. Translated: CASSLEGGRAANEQFF. The chain combines TRBV11-2 with TRBJ2-1, with TRBD2 identical over 9 bases. The CDR3 covers 16 residues. The germline V gene encodes CDR1 SGHAT and CDR2 FQNNGV. V gave up 0 bases and J gave up 6 bases; unmatched junction bases: 6.

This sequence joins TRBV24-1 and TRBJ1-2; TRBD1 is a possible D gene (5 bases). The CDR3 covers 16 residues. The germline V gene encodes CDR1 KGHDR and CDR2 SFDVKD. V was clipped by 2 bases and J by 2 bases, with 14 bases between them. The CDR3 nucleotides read TGTGCCACCAGTGATTCAGACAGCCCCCACAACTATGGCTACACCTTC. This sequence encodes CATSDSDSPHNYGYTF.

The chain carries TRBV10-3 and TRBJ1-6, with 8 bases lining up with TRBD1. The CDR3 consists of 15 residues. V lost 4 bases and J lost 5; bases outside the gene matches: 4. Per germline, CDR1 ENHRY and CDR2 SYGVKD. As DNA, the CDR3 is TGTGCCATCAGTGGGACAGGGTTGGATAATTCACCCCTCCACTTT. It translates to CAISGTGLDNSPLHF.